This T cell receptor (beta chain) came from a study of regulatory T cells in long-lasting Graves disease. Study observations and caveats: Persistent Graves' patients showed less TCR diversity than newly diagnosed ones.

Stated time point: newly diagnosed GD, antithyroid drugs for less than 3 months. From PBMCs, RNA was extracted and then used to make the TCR library. Arm-PCR of CDR3 regions and iRepertoire HTBI primers were used to build TCR beta libraries. A single record per CDR3 protein comes from TCRdb applying MiXCR to the multiplex PCR reads. This table holds around 500,000 distinct CDR3 sequences, approximately 12% found once. Germline CDR1 is SNHLY and CDR2 is FYNNEI. The CDR3 extends over 14 amino acids. This clonotype is a singleton in its sample. Its specificity is unknown. The same specimen was also included in a second study, on T cells in Graves' hyperthyroidism and ophthalmopathy. That source notes: The majority of expanded thyroid clonotypes above 0.001 also appeared in blood.

This rearrangement joins TRBV2 to TRBJ2-1, with TRBD2 matching 13 bases. With the DNA end fitting TRBJ2-5 better, the J assignment may be wrong. The specimen comprised peripheral blood mononuclear cells (PBMCs), sampled at new diagnosis, from a patient treated with antithyroid drugs. The sequence came from a woman aged 30 to 39 with Graves disease. The CDR3 DNA reads TGTGCCAGCAAGGGACTAGCGGGAATAGAGACCCAGTACTTC. This translates into CASKGLAGIETQYF.